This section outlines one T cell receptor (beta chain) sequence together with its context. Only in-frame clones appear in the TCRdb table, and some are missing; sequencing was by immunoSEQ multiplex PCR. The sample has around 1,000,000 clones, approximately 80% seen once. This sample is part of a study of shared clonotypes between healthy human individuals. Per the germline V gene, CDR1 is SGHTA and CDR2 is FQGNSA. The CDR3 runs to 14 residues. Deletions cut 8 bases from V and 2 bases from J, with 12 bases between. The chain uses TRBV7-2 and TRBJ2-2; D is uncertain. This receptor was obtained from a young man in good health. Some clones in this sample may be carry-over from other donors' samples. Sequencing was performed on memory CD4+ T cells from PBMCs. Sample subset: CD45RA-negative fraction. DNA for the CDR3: TGTGCCAGCGCCCATGGAAGCAACACCGGGGAGCTGTTTTTT. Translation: CASAHGSNTGELFF.